A single T cell receptor beta chain is shown here with its context. The sample comes from a study of T cells in Graves' hyperthyroidism and ophthalmopathy. The hyperthyroidism was newly diagnosed and had lasted under 2 months; the patients were aged 18 to 65. TCR beta CDR3 regions were amplified from RNA. The TCR CDR3 first-round RT-PCR relied on the HTBI primer set. Each CDR3 protein gets one entry after TCRdb re-called the multiplex PCR reads with MiXCR. This table has over 300,000 distinct CDR3 sequences, about 15% appearing once. V was pared by 6 bases and J by 5 bases, with 20 bases between. The CDR3 sequence is 15 residues long. Germline lookup yields CDR1 SQVTM and CDR2 ANQGSEA.

The receptor was isolated from a woman aged 55-69 years with Graves' hyperthyroidism. The sample consisted of blood. This rearrangement joins TRBV29-1 to TRBJ2-1, with a tentative D call TRBD1 (6 bases). The CDR3 reads CSVQGDRDKNNEQFF. For the CDR3, the DNA is TGCAGCGTCCAAGGGGATCGGGACAAGAACAATGAGCAGTTCTTC.